The 9 T cell receptor beta chains listed next were all sequenced from one sample in a study of blood T cell repertoires in COVID-19. Assay used: immunoSEQ multiplex PCR; TCRdb lists only in-frame clones, some missing. This sample has about 350,000 clones, with about nine tenths found just once. The sequenced sample was peripheral blood. These receptors were obtained from a woman in her sixties or seventies with COVID-19, enrolled during active disease.

This sequence joins TRBV5-4 and TRBJ2-7; 9 bases align to TRBD2. V was clipped by 1 base and J by 3 bases; unmatched bases: 2. The CDR3 length is 14 residues. The V gene's germline CDR1 is SGHNT and CDR2 YYREEE (reference sequence). Written as DNA, the CDR3 is TGTGCCAGCAGCTTGAGCGGGGGGCTCTACGAGCAGTACTTC. Its translation: CASSLSGGLYEQYF.

The genes are TRBV6-6 and TRBJ1-1; TRBD1 is a possible D gene (5 bases). V was clipped by 7 bases and J by 1 base, with 19 bases between them. The CDR3 loop spans 16 amino acids. Germline CDR1 reads MNHNY; CDR2 reads SVGAGI (reference sequence). CDR3 residues: CASKPLAGVGNTEAFF. DNA of the CDR3: TGTGCCAGCAAGCCGTTGGCGGGGGTTGGGAACACTGAAGCTTTCTTT.

The chain joins TRBV5-1 to TRBJ1-2, with TRBD1 matching over 8 bases. This CDR3 region has 14 residues. The junction had 10 bases not matched to a gene; V was cut back by 4 bases and J by 8 bases. Germline-derived CDR1 and CDR2 are SGHRS and YFSETQ. DNA for the CDR3: TGCGCCAGCAGCCCACAGGGGGTCCTCGAAGGCTACACCTTC. Encoded protein: CASSPQGVLEGYTF.

The chain links TRBV10-3 to TRBJ1-1, with 7 bases fitting TRBD1. CDR1 ENHRY and CDR2 SYGVKD come from the germline V gene. This CDR3 spans 15 amino acids. Trimming at V came to 6 bases and at J to 4 bases, leaving 11 bases not matched to a gene. DNA of the CDR3: TGTGCCATCAGGTCGACAGGGAAAGTCGGCACTGAAGCTTTCTTT. This codes for CAIRSTGKVGTEAFF.

The rearrangement uses TRBV5-4 and TRBJ1-1, with D perhaps TRBD1 (6 bases). CDR3 size: 15 residues. V was cut by 0 bases and J by 5 bases, with 14 bases left in between. Germline V gives CDR1 SGHNT, CDR2 YYREEE (reference sequence). CDR3 nucleotides: TGTGCCAGCAGCTTGGTTAACAGGGTGGGAACTGAAGCTTTCTTT. Translation gives CASSLVNRVGTEAFF.

This chain uses TRBV27 with TRBJ1-2; D might be TRBD1 (6 bases). Germline V gene lookup returns CDR1 MNHEY and CDR2 SMNVEV (reference sequence). V gave up 5 bases and J gave up 6 bases, with 13 bases separating them. The CDR3 loop spans 13 amino acids. The CDR3 DNA reads TGTGCCAGCAGTCTAGACAGGATAAATGGCTACACCTTC. Translating it yields CASSLDRINGYTF.

The V gene is TRBV4-1, the J gene TRBJ2-2; TRBD1 aligns across 7 bases. CDR3 length equals 14 residues. After removal of 1 base from V and 5 bases from J, the junction contained 1 base not matched to a gene. CDR1 is MGHRA and CDR2 is YSYEKL in the germline V gene. This CDR3 is CASSQGQGTGELFF. CDR3 sequence (DNA): TGCGCCAGCAGCCAAGGACAGGGAACCGGGGAGCTGTTTTTT.

The CDR3 protein is CASSVPRDRVTDTQYF. In DNA form, the CDR3 reads TGTGCCAGCAGCGTCCCAAGGGACAGGGTGACCGATACGCAGTATTTT. The V and J genes are TRBV9 and TRBJ2-3, with 9 bases lining up with TRBD1. The CDR3 runs to 16 residues. Trimming cost V 2 bases and J 6 bases; bases outside gene matches: 10. Germline-derived CDR1 and CDR2 are SGDLS and YYNGEE.

The chain carries TRBV12-3 or TRBV12-4 and TRBJ1-1; D is possibly TRBD1 (5 bases). Trimming took 6 bases from V and 5 from J, leaving 13 bases between them. The CDR3 consists of 13 residues. CDR3 sequence: CASREAGGTEAFF. CDR3 bases: TGTGCCAGCAGGGAGGCGGGGGGTACTGAAGCTTTCTTT.